The 30 T cell receptor beta chains listed next were all sequenced from one sample in a study of identical twins. TCRdb itself ran the 5' RACE reads through MiXCR, one entry per CDR3 protein. Among approximately 500,000 distinct CDR3 sequences listed, roughly 15% were seen once. The same specimen was also included in a second study, on yellow fever vaccine responses in identical twins.

Material: CD4+ T cells sorted from blood. The receptors here all came from a young woman in good health.

The chain uses TRBV28 and TRBJ2-3, with TRBD2 matching 15 bases. There are 14 residues in the CDR3. Per the germline V gene, CDR1 is MDHEN and CDR2 is SYDVKM. Trimming took 6 bases from V and 15 from J; bases not matched to a gene: 10. The CDR3 sequence: CASSPGLAGGHIYF. In DNA form, the CDR3 reads TGTGCCAGCAGCCCGGGACTAGCGGGAGGACACATTTATTTT.

This clonotype was recorded at least ten times. The chain combines TRBV7-8 with TRBJ2-2; D may correspond to TRBD1 or TRBD2 (6 bases each). Germline assignment: CDR1 SGHVS and CDR2 FQNEAQ. This CDR3 contains 16 residues. The V and J ends lost 0 bases and 4 bases respectively, with 12 bases between them. CDR3 bases: TGTGCCAGCAGCTTAGCGAAGGGGGGCAGCACCGGGGAGCTGTTTTTT. This sequence encodes CASSLAKGGSTGELFF.

This clonotype turned up a few times. The chain joins TRBV10-3 to TRBJ2-2; no definite D call. The CDR3 is 15 residues long. Germline lookup yields CDR1 ENHRY and CDR2 SYGVKD. V shed 2 bases and J shed 2 bases, with 9 bases lying between them. CDR3 nucleotides: TGTGCCATCAGTGAGAGGTCCGTCAACACCGGGGAGCTGTTTTTT. Its translation is CAISERSVNTGELFF.

This clonotype came up a few times. The chain joins TRBV12-3 or TRBV12-4 to TRBJ2-3; 7 nucleotides line up with TRBD2. Germline trimming cut 4 bases from V and 6 bases from J; bases unmatched to any gene: 7. The CDR3 sequence is 14 residues long. CDR3: CASSWSRGFDTQYF. As DNA, the CDR3 is TGTGCCAGCAGTTGGTCGCGGGGGTTCGATACGCAGTATTTT.

The chain recombines TRBV11-3 with TRBJ2-1, with 10 positions matching TRBD2. The CDR3 is 15 residues long. From germline, CDR1 is SGHNT and CDR2 YENEEA. After removal of 7 bases from V and 8 bases from J, the junction contained 11 bases not matched to a gene. CDR3 sequence reads: CASTPDSSGSDEQFF. Written as DNA, the CDR3 is TGTGCCAGCACCCCGGACTCTAGCGGGAGTGATGAGCAGTTCTTC.

This clonotype was observed a few times. The rearrangement links TRBV4-1 to TRBJ2-2; D is possibly TRBD1 or TRBD2 (5 bases each). Trimming took 0 bases from V and 7 from J, leaving 12 bases between them. This CDR3 spans 15 amino acids. CDR1 and CDR2 from the germline V gene are MGHRA and YSYEKL. The DNA for the CDR3 is TGCGCCAGCAGCCAAGAGGGGGTCTTCGTCGGGGAGCTGTTTTTT. Translation: CASSQEGVFVGELFF.

The rearrangement joins TRBV7-3 to TRBJ2-3; D perhaps matches TRBD1 (7 bases). Trimming removed 5 bases at V and 0 bases at J, with 15 bases between. CDR3 length: 16 amino acids. Germline assignment: CDR1 SGHTA and CDR2 FQGTGA. The CDR3 region has the DNA TGTGCCAGCAGCCACCAGGGGGGCTCTAGCACAGATACGCAGTATTTT. It encodes CASSHQGGSSTDTQYF.

This clonotype was observed at least ten times. The rearrangement joins TRBV12-3 or TRBV12-4 to TRBJ2-1; 8 nucleotides align to TRBD2. The trim removed 5 bases at V and 6 bases at J, leaving 6 bases unmatched. This CDR3 is 14 amino acids long. CDR3: CASSPWTSLNEQFF. DNA for the CDR3: TGTGCCAGCAGTCCCTGGACTAGCCTCAATGAGCAGTTCTTC.

A few counts support this clonotype. V is TRBV5-1 and J is TRBJ2-3; D is uncertain. The germline V gene encodes CDR1 SGHRS and CDR2 YFSETQ. The CDR3 spans 15 residues. Trimming removed 4 bases at V and 2 bases at J, with 14 bases between. The CDR3, as DNA: TGCGCCAGCAGCCTTCTCGGGTTTGACACAGATACGCAGTATTTT. It codes for CASSLLGFDTDTQYF. Supplemented by reference TRBV5-1 and TRBJ2-3, the full variable domain reads KAGVTQTPRYLIKTRGQQVTLSCSPISGHRSVSWYQQTPGQGLQFLFEYFSETQRNKGNFPGRFSGRQFSNSRSEMNVSTLELGDSALYLCASSLLGFDTDTQYFGPGTRLTVL.

This chain uses TRBV9 with TRBJ1-1; D perhaps matches TRBD1 (6 bases). The germline gives CDR1 SGDLS, CDR2 YYNGEE. The V end lost 0 bases, the J end lost 5 bases, and 14 bases lay between the germline ends. The CDR3 runs to 15 residues. DNA of the CDR3: TGTGCCAGCAGCGTAGTACCGCACAGGGAGACTGAAGCTTTCTTT. Its protein is CASSVVPHRETEAFF.

This chain uses TRBV28 with TRBJ2-1, with no clear D. Germline V gene sequence: CDR1 MDHEN, CDR2 SYDVKM. This CDR3 has 12 residues. V was shortened by 7 bases and J by 3 bases, with 7 bases between the two germline ends. CDR3 sequence reads: CASTESYNEQFF. The CDR3 DNA sequence: TGTGCCAGCACCGAAAGCTACAATGAGCAGTTCTTC.

This clonotype was found a few times. CDR3 bases: TGTGCCAGCAGCTTAGGAACGTTGGGGGCAGATACGCAGTATTTT. The encoded protein is CASSLGTLGADTQYF. This sequence joins TRBV11-2 and TRBJ2-3, with D possibly called TRBD1 or TRBD2 (5 bases each). Germline CDR1 is SGHAT and CDR2 is FQNNGV. The CDR3 loop spans 15 amino acids. V was trimmed by 1 base and J by 4 bases, leaving 12 bases between them.

The table lists this clonotype with a few counts. The rearrangement links TRBV5-1 to TRBJ2-7, with a weak D call TRBD2 (6 bases). CDR3 length equals 17 residues. Trimming stripped 3 bases from V and 4 bases from J, with 23 bases between. CDR1 and CDR2 (germline): SGHRS, YFSETQ. Written as DNA, the CDR3 is TGCGCCAGCAGCTGGGGCAGGGAGGAGACGTTTACATACGAGCAGTACTTC. As protein: CASSWGREETFTYEQYF. Supplemented by reference TRBV5-1 and TRBJ2-7, the full variable domain reads KAGVTQTPRYLIKTRGQQVTLSCSPISGHRSVSWYQQTPGQGLQFLFEYFSETQRNKGNFPGRFSGRQFSNSRSEMNVSTLELGDSALYLCASSWGREETFTYEQYFGPGTRLTVT.

This rearrangement joins TRBV5-6 to TRBJ1-1, with TRBD1 as a possible D gene (5 bases). Between the trimmed V and J ends, which lost 3 bases and 1 base, there was a span of 13 bases. Germline CDR1 SGHDT, CDR2 YYEEEE. The CDR3 length is 15 residues. The CDR3 protein is CASSSEFDRNTEAFF. CDR3 nucleotide sequence: TGTGCCAGCAGCTCAGAATTCGACAGGAACACTGAAGCTTTCTTT.

This rearrangement joins TRBV19 to TRBJ1-5; D gene uncertain. The germline V and J ends were trimmed by 4 bases and 9 bases, with 10 bases remaining between them. This CDR3 is 12 amino acids long. Germline V gene lookup returns CDR1 LNHDA and CDR2 SQIVND (reference sequence). The CDR3 DNA reads as TGTGCCAGTAGTAGAGCTGGGCGGCCCCAGCATTTT. This gives the protein CASSRAGRPQHF.

In its sample, this clonotype was seen many times. The rearrangement uses TRBV5-1 and TRBJ2-1, with D hard to call. This CDR3 has 15 amino acids. Trimming took off 5 bases at V and 4 bases at J, with 16 bases between the two ends. Germline CDR1 is SGHRS and CDR2 is YFSETQ. The CDR3 loop reads CASRKVPLIYNEQFF. DNA of the CDR3: TGCGCCAGCAGAAAAGTTCCTTTGATTTACAATGAGCAGTTCTTC.

Only a few counts were recorded for this clonotype. The V and J genes are TRBV12-3 or TRBV12-4 and TRBJ2-7, with D possibly TRBD1 on 6 matching bases. The V gene lost 7 bases and the J gene lost 0 bases, with 13 bases spanning the gap. The CDR3 runs 14 residues. CDR3 amino acids: CASNPGHFSYEQYF. Written as DNA, the CDR3 is TGTGCCAGCAACCCGGGACATTTCTCCTACGAGCAGTACTTC.

The J gene is TRBJ1-1, the V gene TRBV2; D ambiguous. The CDR3 is 13 residues long. The germline CDR1 and CDR2 sequences are SNHLY and FYNNEI. V lost 2 bases and J 0 bases, leaving 4 bases between the germline ends. CDR3 DNA: TGTGCCAGCAGTGAATTCATGAACACTGAAGCTTTCTTT. Residues: CASSEFMNTEAFF. The whole variable domain, filled in from reference TRBV2 and TRBJ1-1, reads EPEVTQTPSHQVTQMGQEVILRCVPISNHLYFYWYRQILGQKVEFLVSFYNNEISEKSEIFDDQFSVERPDGSNFTLKIRSTKLEDSAMYFCASSEFMNTEAFFGQGTRLTVV.

This clonotype was seen a handful of times. The gene calls are TRBV10-3 and TRBJ2-5; D possibly corresponds to TRBD1 (5 bases). Trimming removed 4 bases from V and 2 bases from J, with 8 bases in between. Per germline, CDR1 ENHRY and CDR2 SYGVKD. This CDR3 contains 13 residues. CDR3 residues: CAISGQRQETQYF. For the CDR3, the DNA is TGTGCCATCAGTGGACAGAGGCAAGAGACCCAGTACTTC.

This clonotype was counted many times. The rearrangement uses TRBV4-1 and TRBJ1-3; tentatively, D is TRBD1 (5 bases). This CDR3 region has 18 residues. Between the trimmed V and J ends, which lost 1 base and 4 bases, there was a span of 20 bases. Germline CDR1 reads MGHRA; CDR2 reads YSYEKL. The CDR3 region is CASSQVDMGLILGNTIYF. Here the CDR3 DNA reads TGCGCCAGCAGCCAAGTAGATATGGGACTTATCCTCGGAAACACCATATATTTT.

This sequence joins TRBV18 and TRBJ2-6; D might be TRBD1 or TRBD2, each matching 5 bases. The CDR3 covers 16 residues. From germline, CDR1 is KGHSH and CDR2 LQKENI. V shed 3 bases and J shed 0 bases, with 9 bases lying between them. The CDR3 spells CASSPGGTSGANVLTF. The CDR3 DNA reads as TGTGCCAGCTCACCGGGTGGGACCTCTGGGGCCAACGTCCTGACTTTC.

This clonotype came up a few times. The J gene is TRBJ2-5, the V gene TRBV28; TRBD2 matches 9 bases. Germline V gives CDR1 MDHEN, CDR2 SYDVKM. V lost 5 bases, J lost 2 bases, and 21 bases stayed unmatched. The CDR3 runs 20 residues. CDR3 region: CASSPLTVRREGRGQETQYF. In DNA form, the CDR3 reads TGTGCCAGCAGTCCATTGACCGTAAGGCGGGAGGGCCGGGGACAAGAGACCCAGTACTTC.

This clonotype was recorded a few times. Written as DNA, the CDR3 is TGTGCCAGCAGACATGACAGGGGAGGCTCCTACGAGCAGTACGTC. Its protein product is CASRHDRGGSYEQYV. The chain combines TRBV6-1 with TRBJ2-7; 8 bases are shared with TRBD1. The germline gives CDR1 MNHNS, CDR2 SASEGT. The CDR3 has 15 residues. Germline trimming cut 6 bases from V and 0 bases from J; bases unmatched to any gene: 7.

The gene calls are TRBV4-1 and TRBJ2-3; 11 nucleotides line up with TRBD2. Germline trimming cut 10 bases from V and 6 bases from J; bases unmatched to any gene: 15. The CDR3 length is 16 residues. CDR1 MGHRA and CDR2 YSYEKL come from the germline V gene. This CDR3 is CATKERASGGIDTQYF. CDR3 DNA sequence: TGCGCCACCAAAGAGAGGGCTAGCGGGGGGATCGATACGCAGTATTTT.

This clonotype occurred many times. V gene TRBV5-1 combines with J gene TRBJ2-1; D is possibly TRBD1 (6 bases). Trimming removed 2 bases from V and 9 bases from J, with 15 bases in between. The CDR3 consists of 14 residues. CDR1 and CDR2 from the germline V gene are SGHRS and YFSETQ. The CDR3 here is CASSFSTVQGEQFF. CDR3 nucleotide sequence: TGCGCCAGCAGCTTTTCGACGGTACAGGGTGAGCAGTTCTTC.

This clonotype was detected a few times. The chain is built from TRBV28 and TRBJ2-7; 7 bases are shared with TRBD1. Germline V gene lookup returns CDR1 MDHEN and CDR2 SYDVKM. Trimming at V came to 5 bases and at J to 7 bases, leaving 5 bases not matched to a gene. There are 12 residues in the CDR3. The CDR3 region is CASSVGQREQYF. CDR3 DNA: TGTGCCAGCAGTGTGGGACAGCGGGAGCAGTACTTC.

CDR3 region: CASSQSAGQPYGYTF. The CDR3 DNA sequence: TGCGCCAGCAGCCAATCCGCGGGACAGCCCTATGGCTACACCTTC. The chain employs TRBV4-1 and TRBJ1-2, with 7 bases fitting TRBD1. With 2 bases clipped from V and 4 bases from J, the junction kept 7 bases outside the gene matches. Per the germline V gene, CDR1 is MGHRA and CDR2 is YSYEKL. The CDR3 covers 15 residues.

The CDR3 DNA sequence: TGTGCCACCAGCAGAGATCGGACTGCCTTTACGCAGTATTTT. Protein product: CATSRDRTAFTQYF. The chain carries TRBV15 and TRBJ2-3, with D possibly being TRBD2 (5 bases). The CDR3 runs 14 residues. V lost 0 bases, J lost 8 bases, and 12 bases lay in between. Germline V lookup: CDR1 LNHNV, CDR2 YYDKDF (reference sequence).

The chain links TRBV3-1 to TRBJ2-4; tentatively, D is TRBD1 (5 bases). Germline V gene data show CDR1 as LGHDT and CDR2 as YNNKEL (reference sequence). Trimming took 0 bases from V and 0 from J, leaving 6 bases between them. This CDR3 has 15 amino acids. CDR3 in DNA: TGTGCCAGCAGCCAAGACAGGGTAGCCAAAAACATTCAGTACTTC. Amino acid sequence: CASSQDRVAKNIQYF.

This sequence joins TRBV18 and TRBJ2-2; D possibly corresponds to TRBD2 (6 bases). Trimming took 8 bases from V and 0 from J, leaving 13 bases between them. This CDR3 has 15 amino acids. Germline V gene data show CDR1 as KGHSH and CDR2 as LQKENI. The CDR3 bases are TGTGCCAGCCCTCGTGGGGGGTCGAACACCGGGGAGCTGTTTTTT. It codes for CASPRGGSNTGELFF.